This paragraph reports one T cell receptor beta chain. Antigen specificity is unknown. Germline V lookup: CDR1 MNHEY, CDR2 SVGAGI. V was pared by 6 bases and J by 3 bases, with 8 bases between. The CDR3 covers 13 residues. The time point denotes: time of PML onset. T3 refers to blood collected at the onset of PML. The method was immunoSEQ multiplex PCR; TCRdb's version includes in-frame clones alone and lacks a portion of them. The table records roughly 30,000 clones, approximately 86% of them present only once. The entry originates in a study of multiple sclerosis patients with progressive multifocal leukoencephalopathy. Study-level results: The findings' link to JC virus versus immunocompromise remained uncertain. Most PML patients had lower entropy, suggesting less diverse TRB repertoires.

This receptor was taken from a woman in her forties with progressive multifocal leukoencephalopathy. The chain combines TRBV6-5 with TRBJ2-2; no reliable D call. The sample was PBMCs, taken from a patient treated with natalizumab. This CDR3 is CASRQEYTGELFF. CDR3 coding DNA: TGTGCCAGCAGGCAGGAGTACACCGGGGAGCTGTTTTTT.